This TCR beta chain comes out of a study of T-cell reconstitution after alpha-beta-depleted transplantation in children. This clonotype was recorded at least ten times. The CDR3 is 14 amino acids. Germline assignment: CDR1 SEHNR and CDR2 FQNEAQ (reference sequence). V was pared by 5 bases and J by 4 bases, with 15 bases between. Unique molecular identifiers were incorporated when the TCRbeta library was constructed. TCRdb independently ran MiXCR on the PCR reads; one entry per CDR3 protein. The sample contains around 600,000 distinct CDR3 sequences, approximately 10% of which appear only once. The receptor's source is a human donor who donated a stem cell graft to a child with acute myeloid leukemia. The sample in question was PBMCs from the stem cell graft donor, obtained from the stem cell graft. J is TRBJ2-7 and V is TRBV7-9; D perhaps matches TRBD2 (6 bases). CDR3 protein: CASSATSSQYEQYF. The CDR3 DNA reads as TGTGCCAGCAGCGCCACTAGCTCCCAGTACGAGCAGTACTTC.